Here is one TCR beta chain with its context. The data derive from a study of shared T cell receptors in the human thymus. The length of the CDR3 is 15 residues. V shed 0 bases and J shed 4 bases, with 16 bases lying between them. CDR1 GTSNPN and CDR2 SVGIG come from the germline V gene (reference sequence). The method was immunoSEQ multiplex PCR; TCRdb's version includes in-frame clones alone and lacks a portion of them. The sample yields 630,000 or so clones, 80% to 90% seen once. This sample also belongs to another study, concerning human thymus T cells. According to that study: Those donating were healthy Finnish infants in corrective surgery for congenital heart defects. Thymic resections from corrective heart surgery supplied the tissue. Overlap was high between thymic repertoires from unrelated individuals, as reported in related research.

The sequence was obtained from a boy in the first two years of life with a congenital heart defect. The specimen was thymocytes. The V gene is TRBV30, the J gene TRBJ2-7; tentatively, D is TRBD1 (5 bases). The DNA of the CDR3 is TGTGCCTGGAGTGTACTCGGCAGGGTAAGGTACGAGCAGTACTTC. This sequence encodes CAWSVLGRVRYEQYF.